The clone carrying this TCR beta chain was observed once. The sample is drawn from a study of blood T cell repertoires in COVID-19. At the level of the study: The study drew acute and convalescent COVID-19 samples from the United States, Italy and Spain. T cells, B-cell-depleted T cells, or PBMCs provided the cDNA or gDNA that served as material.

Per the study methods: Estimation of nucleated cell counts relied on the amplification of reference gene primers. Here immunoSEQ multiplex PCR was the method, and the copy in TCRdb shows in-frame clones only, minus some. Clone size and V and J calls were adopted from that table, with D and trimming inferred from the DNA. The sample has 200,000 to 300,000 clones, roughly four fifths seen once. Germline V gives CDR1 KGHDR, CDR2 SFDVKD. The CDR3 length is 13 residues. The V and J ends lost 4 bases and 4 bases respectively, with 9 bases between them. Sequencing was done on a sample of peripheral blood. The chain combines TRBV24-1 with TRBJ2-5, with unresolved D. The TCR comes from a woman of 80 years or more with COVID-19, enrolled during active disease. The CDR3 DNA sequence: TGTGCCACCAGTGACCCCTCGAGAGAGACCCAGTACTTC. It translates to CATSDPSRETQYF.